These 12 T cell receptor beta chains originate from one sample sequenced in a study of blood T cell repertoires in COVID-19. Here immunoSEQ multiplex PCR was the method, and the copy in TCRdb shows in-frame clones only, minus some. The sample records under 300,000 clones, approximately 82% being singletons. The material sequenced was peripheral blood. These receptors originate from a woman older than 75 with active or convalescent COVID-19.

The chain employs TRBV30 and TRBJ1-1, with D possibly being TRBD1 (5 bases). Germline loops: CDR1 GTSNPN, CDR2 SVGIG (reference sequence). The V end lost 4 bases, the J end lost 0 bases, and 9 bases lay between the germline ends. CDR3 length: 13 residues. The CDR3 nucleotides are TGTGCCTGGATTGGGGCCCTGAACACTGAAGCTTTCTTT. It translates to CAWIGALNTEAFF.

The chain has TRBV7-8 and TRBJ1-6; 7 positions match TRBD1. This CDR3 is 18 amino acids long. Germline values: CDR1 SGHVS, CDR2 FQNEAQ. The ends lost 5 bases at V and 0 bases at J; junction bases unmatched: 10. CDR3 sequence reads: CASSERQGSSSYNSPLHF. The CDR3 DNA reads as TGTGCCAGCAGCGAGCGACAGGGTTCCAGCTCCTATAATTCACCCCTCCACTTT.

The chain uses TRBV7-9 and TRBJ2-2; weak D call: TRBD1 (6 bases). V gave up 2 bases and J gave up 3 bases, with 10 bases separating them. CDR1 SEHNR and CDR2 FQNEAQ come from the germline V gene (reference sequence). This CDR3 region has 15 residues. For the CDR3, the DNA is TGTGCCAGCAGCTTACCGGGACACTACACCGGGGAGCTGTTTTTT. This encodes CASSLPGHYTGELFF.

V is TRBV2 and J is TRBJ1-2; 10 bases agree with TRBD1. Trimming removed 5 bases from V and 0 bases from J; junction bases left unmatched: 9. This CDR3 comprises 17 residues. In germline, CDR1 is SNHLY, CDR2 FYNNEI. CDR3 loop: CASSQRDRGRPNYGYTF. CDR3 nucleotide sequence: TGTGCCAGCAGTCAACGGGACAGGGGCCGCCCTAACTATGGCTACACCTTC. The full variable domain, completed using reference TRBV2 and TRBJ1-2, is EPEVTQTPSHQVTQMGQEVILRCVPISNHLYFYWYRQILGQKVEFLVSFYNNEISEKSEIFDDQFSVERPDGSNFTLKIRSTKLEDSAMYFCASSQRDRGRPNYGYTFGSGTRLTVV.

V usage is TRBV5-4 and J usage is TRBJ2-6; 10 bases match TRBD1. Unmatched junction bases numbered 12, after V lost 3 bases and J lost 0 bases. The CDR3 loop spans 20 amino acids. Germline loops: CDR1 SGHNT, CDR2 YYREEE (reference sequence). The CDR3 region is CASSSLRDRGQYSGANVLTF. The DNA of the CDR3 is TGTGCCAGCAGCTCACTCCGGGACAGGGGCCAATACTCTGGGGCCAACGTCCTGACTTTC. Full variable domain (outside the CDR3, taken from reference TRBV5-4 and TRBJ2-6): ETGVTQSPTHLIKTRGQQVTLRCSSQSGHNTVSWYQQALGQGPQFIFQYYREEENGRGNFPPRFSGLQFPNYSSELNVNALELDDSALYLCASSSLRDRGQYSGANVLTFGAGSRLTVL.

This chain joins TRBV4-2 and TRBJ2-7; no definite D call. The CDR3 contains 13 residues. Germline CDR1 reads LGHNA; CDR2 reads YNFKEQ. Deletions cut 0 bases from V and 0 bases from J, with 3 bases between. CDR3 in amino acids: CASSQDISYEQYF. The CDR3 nucleotides are TGTGCCAGCAGCCAAGATATCTCCTACGAGCAGTACTTC.

This clone has only a few counts. This sequence joins TRBV7-2 and TRBJ2-1; 7 nucleotides match TRBD2. V gave up 1 base and J gave up 9 bases; unmatched junction bases: 9. This CDR3 is 15 amino acids long. The V gene's germline CDR1 is SGHTA and CDR2 FQGNSA. As DNA, the CDR3 is TGTGCCAGCAGCTTAGGGACTAGTGCGAGAGGTGAGCAGTTCTTC. Its protein is CASSLGTSARGEQFF.

In this sample, this clone turned up once. The V and J genes are TRBV19 and TRBJ1-3; 7 nucleotides agree with TRBD1. This CDR3 region has 14 residues. V trimming: 7 bases; J trimming: 2 bases; junction bases outside the gene matches: 5. The germline gives CDR1 LNHDA, CDR2 SQIVND (reference sequence). CDR3 protein: CASKKTGTGNTIYF. Written as DNA, the CDR3 is TGTGCCAGTAAGAAGACAGGGACTGGAAACACCATATATTTT.

On this clone itself: The same CDR3 is also encoded by other DNA sequences in this sample. This chain joins TRBV20-1 and TRBJ1-5; TRBD1 is a possible D gene (5 bases). The CDR3 consists of 14 residues. Germline-derived CDR1 and CDR2 are DFQATT and SNEGSKA (reference sequence). V was shortened by 3 bases and J by 0 bases, with 9 bases between the two germline ends. CDR3 DNA: TGCAGTGCTAGTCGGGGGAATAGCAATCAGCCCCAGCATTTT. Its protein is CSASRGNSNQPQHF.

The chain employs TRBV6-4 and TRBJ2-1; 10 bases line up with TRBD1. Germline CDR1 and CDR2: MRHNA and SNTAGT. The CDR3 extends over 14 amino acids. The junction had 5 bases not matched to a gene; V was cut back by 4 bases and J by 8 bases. This CDR3 reads CASSVFDRGHEQFF. In DNA form, the CDR3 reads TGTGCCAGCAGTGTATTCGACAGGGGGCATGAGCAGTTCTTC.

About this clone itself: Additional DNA sequences in this sample encode the identical CDR3. The rearrangement joins TRBV5-1 to TRBJ2-7, with D perhaps matching TRBD1 (6 bases). CDR3 size: 14 residues. Germline V lookup: CDR1 SGHRS, CDR2 YFSETQ. The V end was cut by 3 bases, the J end by 4 bases, with 14 bases between. The CDR3 region is CASSSQGSGYEQYF. DNA of the CDR3: TGCGCCAGCAGCTCACAGGGTTCAGGGTACGAGCAGTACTTC. Drawing the rest from reference TRBV5-1 and TRBJ2-7, the complete variable domain is KAGVTQTPRYLIKTRGQQVTLSCSPISGHRSVSWYQQTPGQGLQFLFEYFSETQRNKGNFPGRFSGRQFSNSRSEMNVSTLELGDSALYLCASSSQGSGYEQYFGPGTRLTVT.

The genes are TRBV28 and TRBJ1-2; 9 bases are a match to TRBD1. Per germline, CDR1 MDHEN and CDR2 SYDVKM. The CDR3 is made up of 12 amino acids. Losses at the gene ends were 11 bases for V and 5 bases for J; bases not matched to a gene: 6. The CDR3 DNA reads TGTGCCGGAAACGACAGGGGGTATGGCTACACCTTC. Amino acid sequence: CAGNDRGYGYTF.